The 3 T cell receptor beta chains presented below share a single source sample, sequenced in a study of T cell repertoires in cytomegalovirus infection. TCRdb reprocessed the reads with MiXCR, giving one entry per CDR3 protein. The sample yields about 490,000 distinct CDR3 sequences, around 11% seen once. The specimen sequenced was PBMCs. These receptors came from a human donor in good health (CMV status not recorded). Some clones in this sample may be carry-over from other donors' samples.

This clonotype was recorded at least ten times. The rearrangement uses TRBV12-5 and TRBJ1-1, with 8 bases lining up with TRBD1. J was trimmed by 5 bases and V by 1 base; bases with no gene match: 6. Germline CDR1 LGHNT, CDR2 FRNRAP. The CDR3 contains 15 residues. CDR3 residues: CASGLAQGVVTEAFF. CDR3 in DNA: TGTGCTAGTGGTTTGGCACAGGGGGTGGTGACTGAAGCTTTCTTT.

This clonotype was counted many times. The V and J genes are TRBV10-3 and TRBJ2-1; possibly TRBD1 for D (6 bases). The germline gives CDR1 ENHRY, CDR2 SYGVKD. The CDR3 loop spans 14 amino acids. V was pared by 4 bases and J by 8 bases, with 15 bases between. CDR3 DNA sequence: TGTGCCATCAGTGCACCGGGACATTCCGATGAGCAGTTCTTC. This gives the protein CAISAPGHSDEQFF.

In its sample, this clonotype was seen once. Since a much larger clone is just one base distant, this may be a read error. The V gene is TRBV6-1, the J gene TRBJ2-7, with D unclear. The germline gives CDR1 MNHNS, CDR2 SASEGT. The CDR3 length is 15 residues. The V end lost 4 bases, the J end lost 3 bases, and 16 bases lay between the germline ends. CDR3: CASSGLGSSFYEQYF. The CDR3, as DNA: TGTGCCAGCAGTGGCCTCGGGTCAAGCTTCTACGAGCAGTACTTC.